Each of the 22 T cell receptor beta chains below was sequenced from the same sample in a study of glioma-infiltrating T cells. TCR alpha and beta CDR3 regions were amplified from RNA using iRepertoire nested multiplex PCR. Via MiXCR, TCRdb re-called the multiplex PCR reads, giving one row per CDR3 protein. This table holds more than 85,000 distinct CDR3 sequences, around a quarter found once. Sequencing was performed on glioma tissue, nonneoplastic brain tissue, or PBMCs (not recorded which). These receptors originate from a human donor with low-grade glioma or glioblastoma, undergoing nonglioma brain surgery, or in good health (not recorded which).

This clonotype was observed at least ten times. The chain couples TRBV20-1 to TRBJ1-5; 8 bases agree with TRBD1. There are 14 residues in the CDR3. The V gene end was trimmed by 6 bases and the J gene end by 1 base; junction bases not matched to a gene: 5. From germline, CDR1 is DFQATT and CDR2 SNEGSKA (reference sequence). In DNA, the CDR3 is TGCAGTGCCGATACAGGGGGGAGCAATCAGCCCCAGCATTTT. Residues: CSADTGGSNQPQHF.

Comments on this clonotype: Possible read error: a much larger clone is one base away. This chain uses TRBV2 with TRBJ1-5; TRBD1 agrees at 7 bases. CDR1 and CDR2 from the germline V gene are SNHLY and FYNNEI. V lost 10 bases and J lost 4; bases outside the gene matches: 7. The CDR3 contains 13 residues. CDR3: CATDGTENQPQHF. The CDR3 region has the DNA TGTGCCACCGACGGGACAGAGAATCAGCCCCAGCATTTT.

A note on this clonotype: This sequence may be a read error, since a much larger clone differs from it by one base. The chain employs TRBV6-2 or TRBV6-3 and TRBJ2-1, with D uncertain. Gene TRBJ2-7 matches the end of the DNA better, so the J call may be wrong. Germline V gene lookup returns CDR1 MNHEY and CDR2 SVGEGT. The CDR3 is 13 residues long. This chain's CDR3 is CASTISSYNEQYF. The CDR3 region has the DNA TGTGCCAGCACCATCAGCTCCTACAATGAGCAGTACTTC.

To note about this clonotype: This could be a read error, since a much larger clone is one nucleotide away. The rearrangement links TRBV14 to TRBJ1-4; D is possibly TRBD1 (5 bases). The CDR3 covers 14 residues. Per germline, CDR1 SGHDN and CDR2 FVKESK. CDR3 loop: CASGQVGVGEKLFF. The CDR3 DNA reads TGTGCCAGCGGCCAAGTGGGGGTTGGAGAAAAACTGTTTTTT.

This clonotype was found many times. The chain carries TRBV6-2 or TRBV6-3 and TRBJ2-7; the D is unclear. V was clipped by 2 bases and J by 3 bases, with 23 bases between them. Germline V gives CDR1 MNHEY, CDR2 SVGEGT. This CDR3 is built from 18 residues. CDR3 in DNA: TGTGCCAGCAGTTACACGGTTCCCCGGGTCTCCAATAACTACGAGCAGTACTTC. Translating gives CASSYTVPRVSNNYEQYF.

To note about this clonotype: Germline is not matched at one junction end, which may reflect a read error. This sequence joins TRBV27 and TRBJ1-2; maybe TRBD1 (6 bases). This CDR3 has 13 amino acids. The germline V gene encodes CDR1 MNHEY and CDR2 SMNVEV (reference sequence). The CDR3 spells CASSLDRRDGCTF. The CDR3 DNA sequence: TGTGCCAGCAGTTTGGACAGACGAGATGGCTGCACCTTC.

Comment on this clonotype: The CDR3 ends on some other residue instead of the conserved phenylalanine or tryptophan, so this is likely a read error. The chain combines TRBV20-1 with TRBJ2-3, with D perhaps TRBD1 or TRBD2 (5 bases each). The CDR3 is made up of 14 amino acids. CDR1 is DFQATT and CDR2 is SNEGSKA in the germline V gene (reference sequence). This chain's CDR3 is CSTSQGLNTDTQYL. CDR3 coding DNA: TGCAGTACTAGTCAGGGCTTAAACACAGATACGCAGTATCTT.

This clonotype was seen ten or more times. This chain uses TRBV6-2 or TRBV6-3 with TRBJ2-1; D not certain. CDR1 MNHEY and CDR2 SVGEGT come from the germline V gene. V was cut by 10 bases and J by 9 bases, with 13 bases left in between. The CDR3 covers 11 residues. The chain's CDR3 is CATGELGEQFF. DNA of the CDR3: TGTGCCACTGGAGAATTGGGTGAGCAGTTCTTC.

At least ten counts were recorded for this clonotype. J is TRBJ2-7 and V is TRBV7-2; the D is unclear. The CDR3 sequence is 11 residues long. V lost 3 bases and J lost 4, with 4 bases in between. Germline lookup yields CDR1 SGHTA and CDR2 FQGNSA. CDR3 amino acids: CASSLYYEQYF. The CDR3 nucleotides read TGTGCCAGCAGCTTGTATTACGAGCAGTACTTC.

Many counts were recorded for this clonotype. V gene TRBV4-2 combines with J gene TRBJ1-1; no definite D call. Deletions cut 3 bases from V and 4 bases from J, with 12 bases between. CDR3 size: 14 residues. The germline V gene encodes CDR1 LGHNA and CDR2 YNFKEQ. In DNA, the CDR3 is TGTGCCAGCAGCCAGGATCGGGGAGGCACTGAAGCTTTCTTT. Translating gives CASSQDRGGTEAFF.

This clonotype has a count of ten or more. The chain employs TRBV19 and TRBJ2-2; no clear D gene. Germline CDR1 reads LNHDA; CDR2 reads SQIVND (reference sequence). V was shortened by 5 bases and J by 4 bases, with 14 bases between the two germline ends. This CDR3 has 15 residues. CDR3 nucleotides: TGTGCCAGTAGTCCCAGTCAGGTCCGCACCGGGGAGCTGTTTTTT. Amino acid sequence: CASSPSQVRTGELFF.

This clonotype was detected ten times or more. The CDR3 protein is CASSLGSGGEEQFF. The CDR3 bases are TGTGCCAGCAGTTTGGGTAGCGGGGGGGAAGAGCAGTTCTTC. V usage is TRBV12-3 or TRBV12-4 and J usage is TRBJ2-1; 11 positions agree with TRBD2. This CDR3 spans 14 amino acids. J was trimmed by 10 bases and V by 3 bases; bases with no gene match: 5.

This clonotype was found many times. This sequence joins TRBV27 and TRBJ1-1; possible D gene TRBD1, 5 bases. V lost 3 bases, J lost 9 bases, and 11 bases lay in between. Germline V CDR1 and CDR2: MNHEY, SMNVEV (reference sequence). This CDR3 is 12 amino acids long. CDR3 nucleotides: TGTGCCAGCAGTTTTTCAGGGTCGAAAGCTTTCTTT. Translation: CASSFSGSKAFF.

This clonotype was seen many times. J is TRBJ1-1 and V is TRBV28, with a possible D match to TRBD1 (6 bases). Trimming pared 0 bases from V and 2 bases from J, leaving 10 bases between. Looked up from germline, CDR1 is MDHEN and CDR2 is SYDVKM. This CDR3 spans 15 amino acids. This chain's CDR3 is CASSLWGTQNTEAFF. DNA for the CDR3: TGTGCCAGCAGTTTATGGGGGACACAAAACACTGAAGCTTTCTTT. Using reference TRBV28 and TRBJ1-1 for the parts outside the CDR3, the full variable domain is DVKVTQSSRYLVKRTGEKVFLECVQDMDHENMFWYRQDPGLGLRLIYFSYDVKMKEKGDIPEGYSVSREKKERFSLILESASTNQTSMYLCASSLWGTQNTEAFFGQGTRLTVV.

This clonotype was seen at least ten times. CDR3 coding DNA: TGTGCCACCAGCAGAGGGGCCGGAAACACCATATATTTT. It codes for CATSRGAGNTIYF. The chain couples TRBV15 to TRBJ1-3; D is unresolved. CDR1 and CDR2 (germline): LNHNV, YYDKDF (reference sequence). CDR3 size: 13 residues. Trimming removed 1 base from V and 4 bases from J, with 5 bases in between. The entire variable domain, with the rest obtained from reference TRBV15 and TRBJ1-3, is as follows: DAMVIQNPRYQVTQFGKPVTLSCSQTLNHNVMYWYQQKSSQAPKLLFHYYDKDFNNEADTPDNFQSRRPNTSFCFLDIRSPGLGDTAMYLCATSRGAGNTIYFGEGSWLTVV.

Many counts were recorded for this clonotype. The rearrangement joins TRBV6-6 to TRBJ1-2; D is undetermined. CDR1 and CDR2 from the germline V gene are MNHNY and SVGAGI (reference sequence). The CDR3 covers 15 residues. Trimming took 0 bases from V and 6 from J, leaving 14 bases between them. CDR3 sequence: CASSYSGRRNHGYTF. DNA for the CDR3: TGTGCCAGCAGTTACTCGGGCAGGCGGAATCATGGCTACACCTTC.

In this sample, this clonotype turned up many times. The chain recombines TRBV2 with TRBJ1-2; D ambiguous. The CDR3 is 12 residues long. Trimming took off 8 bases at V and 6 bases at J, with 13 bases between the two ends. Germline assignment: CDR1 SNHLY and CDR2 FYNNEI. DNA for the CDR3: TGTGCCAGCGTAGAGGGTCTCGATGGCTACACCTTC. It codes for CASVEGLDGYTF.

This clonotype was detected many times. The chain has TRBV7-2 and TRBJ2-7; D is unresolved. Germline V gives CDR1 SGHTA, CDR2 FQGNSA. Trimming stripped 1 base from V and 5 bases from J, with 15 bases between. CDR3 size: 15 residues. In nucleotides, the CDR3 is TGTGCCAGCAGCTTAGGTTCCCCGACGTACCACGAGCAGTACTTC. This sequence encodes CASSLGSPTYHEQYF.

This clonotype was observed many times. The chain joins TRBV20-1 to TRBJ1-5; D may be TRBD1 (6 bases). CDR3 length equals 16 residues. V lost 0 bases, J lost 7 bases, and 19 bases lay in between. From germline, CDR1 is DFQATT and CDR2 SNEGSKA (reference sequence). The CDR3 coding sequence is TGCAGTGCTAGAGATCCGTACAGGGATGAGGGACAGCCCCAGCATTTT. Its translation is CSARDPYRDEGQPQHF.

This clonotype was found many times. The V call is TRBV20-1, the J call TRBJ1-5; D is ambiguous. The CDR3 is made up of 14 amino acids. Germline values: CDR1 DFQATT, CDR2 SNEGSKA (reference sequence). The V end lost 2 bases, the J end lost 5 bases, and 13 bases lay between the germline ends. The DNA for the CDR3 is TGCAGTGCTAGAATCGAACAGAGTGATCAGCCCCAGCATTTT. It codes for CSARIEQSDQPQHF.

This clonotype has at least ten counts. The rearrangement uses TRBV19 and TRBJ1-6; D not resolved. Germline CDR1 LNHDA, CDR2 SQIVND (reference sequence). This CDR3 has 16 amino acids. V was shortened by 0 bases and J by 9 bases, with 15 bases between the two germline ends. Here the CDR3 DNA reads TGTGCCAGTAGTATAGAGAGGCCGGTCGTCGGTTCACCCCTCCACTTT. Its protein product is CASSIERPVVGSPLHF.

V usage is TRBV29-1 and J usage is TRBJ2-5; D is unresolved. Germline V lookup: CDR1 SQVTM, CDR2 ANQGSEA. V shed 3 bases and J shed 7 bases, with 12 bases lying between them. The CDR3 runs 12 residues. The CDR3 spells CSVEAGRWTQYF. CDR3 DNA sequence: TGCAGCGTTGAGGCAGGACGGTGGACCCAGTACTTC.